One sample yielded the 8 T cell receptor beta chains listed below, sequenced in a study of early T cells in non-severe SARS-CoV-2 infection. TCRdb passed the 5' RACE reads through MiXCR, listing each CDR3 protein once. The sample yields approximately 120,000 distinct CDR3 sequences, just under 15% seen once. The specimen sequenced was whole blood. Receptors were obtained from an adult who was a healthcare worker with PCR-confirmed SARS-CoV-2 infection or an uninfected control (not recorded which).

In its sample, this clonotype was seen a few times. The chain employs TRBV4-1 and TRBJ2-7; D call uncertain. Trimming left V 4 bases short and J 2 bases short, with 9 bases between. Germline CDR1 is MGHRA and CDR2 is YSYEKL. CDR3 length: 13 amino acids. DNA of the CDR3: TGCGCCAGCAGCCCGCGTGGGGCCTACGAGCAGTACTTC. Translated: CASSPRGAYEQYF.

This sequence joins TRBV6-5 and TRBJ1-6; 7 nucleotides agree with TRBD1. The trim removed 6 bases at V and 7 bases at J, leaving 6 bases unmatched. Germline loops: CDR1 MNHEY, CDR2 SVGAGI. CDR3 length equals 14 residues. The CDR3 DNA follows: TGTGCCAGCAGCCGGGGACAGTCAAATTCACCCCTCCACTTT. Translating it yields CASSRGQSNSPLHF.

This CDR3 is CASSPSDSQITDTQYF. For the CDR3, the DNA is TGTGCCAGCAGCCCGTCGGACTCCCAAATTACAGATACGCAGTATTTT. The V and J genes are TRBV13 and TRBJ2-3, with D maybe TRBD2 (5 bases). The CDR3 has 16 residues. Per germline, CDR1 PRHDT and CDR2 FYEKMQ (reference sequence). V lost 5 bases and J 3 bases, leaving 18 bases between the germline ends.

A few counts support this clonotype. The chain carries TRBV5-1 and TRBJ1-1; no clear D gene. Germline loops: CDR1 SGHRS, CDR2 YFSETQ. This CDR3 has 14 residues. Trimming stripped 1 base from V and 0 bases from J, with 7 bases between. Here the CDR3 DNA reads TGCGCCAGCAGCTTGACGACTGTGAACACTGAAGCTTTCTTT. Translation: CASSLTTVNTEAFF.

This clonotype has a handful of counts. The chain is built from TRBV5-1 and TRBJ2-7; the D gene could be TRBD1 or TRBD2 (5 bases each). The V end was cut by 3 bases, the J end by 6 bases, with 10 bases between. The germline V gene has CDR1 SGHRS and CDR2 YFSETQ. This CDR3 has 12 amino acids. CDR3 sequence: CASSSTGREQYF. DNA of the CDR3: TGCGCCAGCAGCTCCACGGGGCGCGAGCAGTACTTC.

V gene TRBV19 combines with J gene TRBJ1-5, with 7 bases fitting TRBD1. CDR1 is LNHDA and CDR2 is SQIVND in the germline V gene (reference sequence). The V and J ends lost 10 bases and 1 base, in that order; junction bases with no gene match: 16. This CDR3 region has 17 residues. Written as DNA, the CDR3 is TGTGCCACCAAACACGAGGGGGGACAGAACAGCAATCAGCCCCAGCATTTT. Residues: CATKHEGGQNSNQPQHF.

This clonotype was seen at least ten times. V and J are TRBV29-1 and TRBJ2-1, with 10 nucleotides matching TRBD1. The CDR3 extends over 16 amino acids. Germline V CDR1 and CDR2: SQVTM, ANQGSEA. V lost 7 bases and J lost 7; bases outside the gene matches: 16. This chain's CDR3 is CSAGRVTGQGINEQFF. The CDR3 DNA is TGCAGCGCTGGAAGGGTAACGGGACAGGGGATTAATGAGCAGTTCTTC.

In this sample, this clonotype turned up a few times. V and J are TRBV21-1 and TRBJ2-3; TRBD2, as called in the table, went unchecked against the DNA. TRBV21-1 is classified as a pseudogene. The CDR3 length is 16 residues. CDR3 amino acids: CASSKGTSGGTDTQYF. CDR3 DNA sequence: TGTGCCAGCAGCAAAGGGACTAGCGGGGGAACAGATACGCAGTATTTT.